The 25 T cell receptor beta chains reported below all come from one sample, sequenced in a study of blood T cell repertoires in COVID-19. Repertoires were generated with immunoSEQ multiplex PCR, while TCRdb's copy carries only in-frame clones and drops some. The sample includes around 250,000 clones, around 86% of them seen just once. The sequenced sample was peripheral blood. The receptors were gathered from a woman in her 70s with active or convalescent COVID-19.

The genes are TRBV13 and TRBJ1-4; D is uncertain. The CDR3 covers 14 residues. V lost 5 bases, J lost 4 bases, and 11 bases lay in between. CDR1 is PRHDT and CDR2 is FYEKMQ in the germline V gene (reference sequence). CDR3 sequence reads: CASSPGGLNEKLFF. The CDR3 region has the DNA TGTGCCAGCAGCCCCGGAGGCCTTAATGAAAAACTGTTTTTT.

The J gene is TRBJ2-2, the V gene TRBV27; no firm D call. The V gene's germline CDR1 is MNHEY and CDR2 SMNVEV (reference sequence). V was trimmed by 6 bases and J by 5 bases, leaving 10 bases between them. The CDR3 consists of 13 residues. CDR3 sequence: CASSPTGTGELFF. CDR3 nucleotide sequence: TGTGCCAGCAGCCCTACTGGTACCGGGGAGCTGTTTTTT.

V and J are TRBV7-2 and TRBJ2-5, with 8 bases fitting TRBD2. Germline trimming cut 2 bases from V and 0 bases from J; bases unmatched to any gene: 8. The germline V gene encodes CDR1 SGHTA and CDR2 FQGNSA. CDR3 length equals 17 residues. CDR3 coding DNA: TGTGCCAGCAGCTTATATGGGCGGGGGGCCGACCAAGAGACCCAGTACTTC. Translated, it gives CASSLYGRGADQETQYF.

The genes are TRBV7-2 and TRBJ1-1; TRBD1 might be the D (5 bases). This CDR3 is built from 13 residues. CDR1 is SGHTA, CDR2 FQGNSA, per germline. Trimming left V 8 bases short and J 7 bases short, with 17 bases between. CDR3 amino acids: CASAGGYVFEAFF. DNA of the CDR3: TGTGCCAGCGCCGGGGGGTACGTATTTGAAGCTTTCTTT.

CDR3 DNA: TGTGCCAGCTCGGAAAGGGGCAATGAGCAGTTCTTC. It specifies CASSERGNEQFF. The chain employs TRBV7-9 and TRBJ2-1, with TRBD1 as a possible D gene (5 bases). Germline V lookup: CDR1 SEHNR, CDR2 FQNEAQ (reference sequence). This CDR3 has 12 amino acids. V gave up 8 bases and J gave up 6 bases, with 11 bases separating them.

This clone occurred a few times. CDR3 protein: CASSPTVYFTGGLSGANVLTF. CDR3 nucleotide sequence: TGTGCCAGCAGCCCGACCGTCTACTTTACAGGGGGCCTCTCTGGGGCCAACGTCCTGACTTTC. The gene calls are TRBV13 and TRBJ2-6; TRBD1 agrees at 9 bases. The length of the CDR3 is 21 residues. The germline gives CDR1 PRHDT, CDR2 FYEKMQ (reference sequence). The J segment lost 0 bases and the V segment lost 5 bases, leaving 17 bases of the junction unmatched. Full variable domain (remainder filled in from reference TRBV13 and TRBJ2-6): AAGVIQSPRHLIKEKRETATLKCYPIPRHDTVYWYQQGPGQDPQFLISFYEKMQSDKGSIPDRFSAQQFSDYHSELNMSSLELGDSALYFCASSPTVYFTGGLSGANVLTFGAGSRLTVL.

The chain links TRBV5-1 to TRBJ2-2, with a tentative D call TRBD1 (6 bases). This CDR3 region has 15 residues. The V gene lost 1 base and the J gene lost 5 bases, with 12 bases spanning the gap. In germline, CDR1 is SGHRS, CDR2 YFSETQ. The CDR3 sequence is CASSLPAGETGELFF. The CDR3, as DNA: TGCGCCAGCAGCTTGCCGGCAGGGGAAACCGGGGAGCTGTTTTTT.

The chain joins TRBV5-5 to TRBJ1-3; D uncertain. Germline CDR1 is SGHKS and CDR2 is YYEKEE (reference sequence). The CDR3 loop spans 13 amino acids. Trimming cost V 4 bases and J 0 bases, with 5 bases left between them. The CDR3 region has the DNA TGTGCCAGCAGCCCGTACTCTGGAAACACCATATATTTT. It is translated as CASSPYSGNTIYF.

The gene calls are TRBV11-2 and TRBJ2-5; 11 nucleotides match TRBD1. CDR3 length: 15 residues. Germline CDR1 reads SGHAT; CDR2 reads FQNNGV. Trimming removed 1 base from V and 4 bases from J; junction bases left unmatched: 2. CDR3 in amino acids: CASSLAGTGGETQYF. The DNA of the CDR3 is TGTGCCAGCAGCTTAGCCGGGACAGGGGGAGAGACCCAGTACTTC.

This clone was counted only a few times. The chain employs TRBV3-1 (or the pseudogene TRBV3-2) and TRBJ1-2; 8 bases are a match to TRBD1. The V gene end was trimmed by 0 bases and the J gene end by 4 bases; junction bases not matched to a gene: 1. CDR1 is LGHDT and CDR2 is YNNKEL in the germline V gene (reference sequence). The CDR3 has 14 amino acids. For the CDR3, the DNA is TGTGCCAGCAGCCAAGATACAGGGGGCTATGGCTACACCTTC. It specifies CASSQDTGGYGYTF.

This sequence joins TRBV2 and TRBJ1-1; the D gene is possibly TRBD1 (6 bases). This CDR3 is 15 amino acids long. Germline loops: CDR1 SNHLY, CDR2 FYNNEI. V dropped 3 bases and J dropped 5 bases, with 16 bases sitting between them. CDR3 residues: CASSDGLGAGTEAFF. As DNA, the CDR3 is TGTGCCAGCAGTGACGGCTTGGGGGCAGGTACTGAAGCTTTCTTT.

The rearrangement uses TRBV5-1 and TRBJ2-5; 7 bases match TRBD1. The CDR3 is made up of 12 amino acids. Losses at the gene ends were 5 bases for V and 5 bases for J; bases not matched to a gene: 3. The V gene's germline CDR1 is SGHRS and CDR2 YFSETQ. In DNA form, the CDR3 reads TGCGCCAGCAGTGACAGGGCCGAGACCCAGTACTTC. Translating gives CASSDRAETQYF. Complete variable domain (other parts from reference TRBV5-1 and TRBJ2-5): KAGVTQTPRYLIKTRGQQVTLSCSPISGHRSVSWYQQTPGQGLQFLFEYFSETQRNKGNFPGRFSGRQFSNSRSEMNVSTLELGDSALYLCASSDRAETQYFGPGTRLLVL.

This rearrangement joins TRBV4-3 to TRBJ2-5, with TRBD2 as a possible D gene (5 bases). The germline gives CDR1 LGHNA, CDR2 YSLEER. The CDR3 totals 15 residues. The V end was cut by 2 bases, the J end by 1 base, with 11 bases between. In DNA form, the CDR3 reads TGCGCCAGCAGCCAAAATCCGGGGTCCCAAGAGACCCAGTACTTC. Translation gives CASSQNPGSQETQYF.

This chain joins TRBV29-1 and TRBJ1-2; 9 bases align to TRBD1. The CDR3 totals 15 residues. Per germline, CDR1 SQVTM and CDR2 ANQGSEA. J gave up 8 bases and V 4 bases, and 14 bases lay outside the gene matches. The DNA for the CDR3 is TGCAGCGTTGTCGCCCCGGACAGGGGCCCCTCGGGCTACACCTTC. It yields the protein CSVVAPDRGPSGYTF.

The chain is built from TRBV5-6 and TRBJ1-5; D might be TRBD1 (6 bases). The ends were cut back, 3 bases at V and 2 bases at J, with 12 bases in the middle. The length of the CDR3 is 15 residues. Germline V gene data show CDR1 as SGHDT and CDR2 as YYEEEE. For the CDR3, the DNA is TGTGCCAGCAGCTCAGGGGTTTATGGCAATCAGCCCCAGCATTTT. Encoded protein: CASSSGVYGNQPQHF.

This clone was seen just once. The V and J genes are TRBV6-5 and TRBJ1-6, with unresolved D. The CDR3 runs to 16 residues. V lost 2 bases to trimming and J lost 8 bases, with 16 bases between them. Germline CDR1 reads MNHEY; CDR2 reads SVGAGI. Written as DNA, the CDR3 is TGTGCCAGCAGTTACGCCGTTTTAGGGAGGGATTCACCCCTCCACTTT. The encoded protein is CASSYAVLGRDSPLHF.

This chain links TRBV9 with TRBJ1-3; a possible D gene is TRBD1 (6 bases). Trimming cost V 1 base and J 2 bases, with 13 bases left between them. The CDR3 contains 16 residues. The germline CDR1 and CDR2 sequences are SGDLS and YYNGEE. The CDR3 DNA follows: TGTGCCAGCAGCGTATCGAGGACAGCCCCTGGAAACACCATATATTTT. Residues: CASSVSRTAPGNTIYF. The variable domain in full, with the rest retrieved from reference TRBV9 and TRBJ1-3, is DSGVTQTPKHLITATGQRVTLRCSPRSGDLSVYWYQQSLDQGLQFLIQYYNGEERAKGNILERFSAQQFPDLHSELNLSSLELGDSALYFCASSVSRTAPGNTIYFGEGSWLTVV.

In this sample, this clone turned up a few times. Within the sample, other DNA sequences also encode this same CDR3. CDR3 nucleotide sequence: TGTGCCAGCAGTGAAAGCGGCACTGAAGCTTTCTTT. The encoded protein is CASSESGTEAFF. The chain uses TRBV6-1 and TRBJ1-1; D is unclear. V lost 2 bases and J lost 4, with 5 bases in between. Looked up from germline, CDR1 is MNHNS and CDR2 is SASEGT. CDR3 size: 12 residues.

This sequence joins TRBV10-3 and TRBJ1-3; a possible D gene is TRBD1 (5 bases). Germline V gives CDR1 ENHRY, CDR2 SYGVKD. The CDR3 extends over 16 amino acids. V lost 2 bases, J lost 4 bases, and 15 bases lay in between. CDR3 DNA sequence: TGTGCCATCAGTGAGGGTCGGGGGGTAGGAGGAAACACCATATATTTT. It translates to CAISEGRGVGGNTIYF.

Here the CDR3 reads CASKPQGDSGNTIYF. CDR3 sequence (DNA): TGTGCCAGCAAACCACAGGGAGACTCTGGAAACACCATATATTTT. The V gene is TRBV25-1, the J gene TRBJ1-3, with D possibly TRBD1 on 6 matching bases. The germline CDR1 and CDR2 sequences are MGHDK and SYGVNS. V shed 7 bases and J shed 0 bases, with 13 bases lying between them. The CDR3 is 15 amino acids.

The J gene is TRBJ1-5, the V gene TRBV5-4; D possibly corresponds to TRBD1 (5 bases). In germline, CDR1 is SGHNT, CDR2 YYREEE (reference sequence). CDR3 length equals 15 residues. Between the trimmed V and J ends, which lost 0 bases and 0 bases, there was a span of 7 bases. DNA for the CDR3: TGTGCCAGCAGCTTGGAAGGGGCTAGCAATCAGCCCCAGCATTTT. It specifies CASSLEGASNQPQHF.

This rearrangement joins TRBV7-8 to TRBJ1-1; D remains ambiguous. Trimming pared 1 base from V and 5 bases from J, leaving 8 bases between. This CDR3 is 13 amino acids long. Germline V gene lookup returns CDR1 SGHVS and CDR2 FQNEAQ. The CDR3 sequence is CASSLGQATEAFF. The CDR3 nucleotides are TGTGCCAGCAGCTTAGGGCAGGCGACTGAAGCTTTCTTT.

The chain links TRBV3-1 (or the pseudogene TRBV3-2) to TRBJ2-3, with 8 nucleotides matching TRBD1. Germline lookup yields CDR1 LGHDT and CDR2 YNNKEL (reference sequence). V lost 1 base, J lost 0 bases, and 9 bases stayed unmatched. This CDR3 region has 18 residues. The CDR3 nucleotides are TGTGCCAGCAGCCAAGTACTCGGGACAGGCGAGAGCACAGATACGCAGTATTTT. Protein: CASSQVLGTGESTDTQYF.

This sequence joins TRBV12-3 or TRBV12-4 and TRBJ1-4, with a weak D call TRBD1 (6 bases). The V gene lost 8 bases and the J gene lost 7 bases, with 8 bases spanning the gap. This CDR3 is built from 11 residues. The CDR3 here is CASQGREKLFF. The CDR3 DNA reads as TGTGCCAGCCAGGGGCGTGAAAAACTGTTTTTT.

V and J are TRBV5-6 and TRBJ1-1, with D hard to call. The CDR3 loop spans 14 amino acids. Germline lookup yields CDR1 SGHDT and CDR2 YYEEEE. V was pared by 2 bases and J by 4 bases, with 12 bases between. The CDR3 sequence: CASSLGPAGTEAFF. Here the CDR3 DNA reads TGTGCCAGCAGCTTAGGACCGGCGGGCACTGAAGCTTTCTTT.